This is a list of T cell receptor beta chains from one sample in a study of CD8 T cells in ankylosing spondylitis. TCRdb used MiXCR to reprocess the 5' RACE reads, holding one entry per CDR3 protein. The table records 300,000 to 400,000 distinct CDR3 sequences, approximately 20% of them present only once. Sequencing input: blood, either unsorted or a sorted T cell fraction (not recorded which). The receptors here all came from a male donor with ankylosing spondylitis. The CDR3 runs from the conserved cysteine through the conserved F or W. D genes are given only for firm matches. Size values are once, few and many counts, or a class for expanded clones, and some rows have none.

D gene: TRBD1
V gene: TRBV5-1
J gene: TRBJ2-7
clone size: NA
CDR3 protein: CASSRTGVYYEQYF
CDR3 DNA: TGCGCCAGCAGCCGGACAGGGGTATACTACGAGCAGTACTTC

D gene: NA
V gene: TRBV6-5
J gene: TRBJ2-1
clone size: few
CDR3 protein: CASSYSIFGAYNEQFF
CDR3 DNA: TGTGCCAGCAGTTACTCGATTTTCGGGGCCTACAATGAGCAGTTCTTC

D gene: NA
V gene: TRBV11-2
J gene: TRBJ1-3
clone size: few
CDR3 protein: CASSPGTTIYF
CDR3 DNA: TGTGCCAGCAGCCCGGGGACCACCATATATTTT

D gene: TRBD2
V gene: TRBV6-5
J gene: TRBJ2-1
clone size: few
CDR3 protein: CASSTSLAEFYNEQFF
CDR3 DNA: TGTGCCAGCAGTACTAGTCTAGCGGAGTTCTACAATGAGCAGTTCTTC

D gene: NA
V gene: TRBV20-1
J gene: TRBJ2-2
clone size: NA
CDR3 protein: CSASYPGARELFF
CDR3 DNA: TGCAGTGCTAGTTACCCGGGGGCCAGGGAGCTGTTTTTT

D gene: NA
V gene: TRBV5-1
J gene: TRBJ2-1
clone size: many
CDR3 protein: CASSVFGTHRGYNEQFF
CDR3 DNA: TGCGCCAGCAGCGTTTTTGGGACTCACAGAGGCTACAATGAGCAGTTCTTC

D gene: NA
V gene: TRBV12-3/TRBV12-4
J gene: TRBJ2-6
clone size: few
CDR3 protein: CASSLTAGSGANVLTF
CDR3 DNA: TGTGCCAGCAGTCTAACTGCGGGCTCTGGGGCCAACGTCCTGACTTTC

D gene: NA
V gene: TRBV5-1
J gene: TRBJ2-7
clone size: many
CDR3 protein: CASSLRDTYYEQYF
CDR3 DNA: TGCGCCAGCAGCTTGCGGGACACTTACTACGAGCAGTACTTC

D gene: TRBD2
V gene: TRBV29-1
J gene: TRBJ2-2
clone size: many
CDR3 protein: CSVTSGRAGELFF
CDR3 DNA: TGCAGCGTAACTAGCGGGAGAGCCGGGGAGCTGTTTTTT

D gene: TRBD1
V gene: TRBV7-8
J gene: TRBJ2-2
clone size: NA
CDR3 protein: CASSLNRGTGELFF
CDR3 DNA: TGTGCCAGCAGCTTAAACAGGGGTACCGGGGAGCTGTTTTTT

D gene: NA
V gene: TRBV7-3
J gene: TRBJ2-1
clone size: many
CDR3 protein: CASSLDPRVNEQFF
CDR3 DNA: TGTGCCAGCAGCTTAGATCCCCGGGTCAATGAGCAGTTCTTC

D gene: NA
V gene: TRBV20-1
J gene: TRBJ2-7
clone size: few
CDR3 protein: CSAGLGYEQYF
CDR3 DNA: TGCAGTGCCGGTCTCGGCTACGAGCAGTACTTC

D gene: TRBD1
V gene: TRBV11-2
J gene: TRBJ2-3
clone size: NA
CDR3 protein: CASSSTGQRTDTQYF
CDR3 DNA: TGTGCCAGCAGCTCAACGGGACAGCGCACAGATACGCAGTATTTT

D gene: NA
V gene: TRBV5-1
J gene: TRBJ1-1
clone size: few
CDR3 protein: CASSLGSGSEAFF
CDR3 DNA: TGCGCCAGCAGCTTGGGATCTGGGTCTGAAGCTTTCTTT

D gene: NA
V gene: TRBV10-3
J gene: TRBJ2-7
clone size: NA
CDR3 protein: CAASQSTAYEQYF
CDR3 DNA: TGTGCCGCAAGCCAGAGTACAGCCTACGAGCAGTACTTC

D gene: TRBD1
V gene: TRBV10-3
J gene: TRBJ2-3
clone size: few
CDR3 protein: CAISESATGGTDTQYF
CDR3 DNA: TGTGCCATCAGTGAGTCTGCGACAGGGGGCACAGATACGCAGTATTTT

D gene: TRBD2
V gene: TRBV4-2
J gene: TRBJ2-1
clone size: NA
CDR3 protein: CASSLGLAGWLFF
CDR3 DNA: TGTGCCAGCAGCCTGGGACTAGCGGGATGGCTGTTCTTC

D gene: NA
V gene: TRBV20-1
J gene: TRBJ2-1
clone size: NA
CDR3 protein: CSASQGIPDYNEQFF
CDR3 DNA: TGCAGTGCTTCGCAGGGGATCCCTGACTACAATGAGCAGTTCTTC

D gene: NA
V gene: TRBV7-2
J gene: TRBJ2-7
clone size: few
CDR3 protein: CASSLQGWGEQYF
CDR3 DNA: TGTGCCAGCAGCTTACAGGGTTGGGGCGAGCAGTACTTC

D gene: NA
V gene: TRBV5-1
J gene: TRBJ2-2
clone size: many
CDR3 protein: CASSWGTNTGELFF
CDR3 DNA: TGCGCCAGCAGCTGGGGTACGAACACCGGGGAGCTGTTTTTT

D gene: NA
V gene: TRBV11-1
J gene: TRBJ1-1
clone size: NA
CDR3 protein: CASSLVKWGTEAFF
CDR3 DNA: TGTGCCAGCAGCTTAGTGAAGTGGGGCACTGAAGCTTTCTTT

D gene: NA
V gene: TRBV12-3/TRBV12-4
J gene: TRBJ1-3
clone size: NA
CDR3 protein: CASSGGALSGNTIYF
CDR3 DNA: TGTGCCAGCAGTGGGGGAGCCCTCTCTGGAAACACCATATATTTT

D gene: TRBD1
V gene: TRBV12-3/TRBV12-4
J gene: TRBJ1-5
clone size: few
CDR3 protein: CASTWGTGSNQPQHF
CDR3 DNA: TGTGCCAGCACGTGGGGGACAGGGAGCAATCAGCCCCAGCATTTT

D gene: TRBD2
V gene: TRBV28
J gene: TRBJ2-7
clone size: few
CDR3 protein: CASKTSGRARSYEQYF
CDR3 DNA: TGTGCCAGCAAGACTAGCGGGAGGGCCCGTTCCTACGAGCAGTACTTC

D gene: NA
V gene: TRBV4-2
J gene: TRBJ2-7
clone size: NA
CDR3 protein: CASPTKTGSSYEQYF
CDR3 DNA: TGTGCCAGCCCTACAAAAACAGGGAGCTCCTACGAGCAGTACTTC

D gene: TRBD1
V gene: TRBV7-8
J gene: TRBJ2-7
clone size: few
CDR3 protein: CASSFSRTGGTYEQYF
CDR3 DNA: TGTGCCAGCAGCTTTTCGAGGACAGGGGGCACCTACGAGCAGTACTTC

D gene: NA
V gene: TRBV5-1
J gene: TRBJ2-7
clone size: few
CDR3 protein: CASVDSTTSYEQYF
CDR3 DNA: TGCGCCAGCGTTGACAGCACGACTTCCTACGAGCAGTACTTC

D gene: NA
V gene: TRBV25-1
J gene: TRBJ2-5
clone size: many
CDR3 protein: CASSAPAIQETQYF
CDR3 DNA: TGTGCCAGCAGTGCTCCAGCGATACAAGAGACCCAGTACTTC

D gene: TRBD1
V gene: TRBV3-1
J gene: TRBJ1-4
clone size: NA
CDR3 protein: CASHRGGEKLFF
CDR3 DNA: TGTGCCAGCCACAGGGGCGGTGAAAAACTGTTTTTT

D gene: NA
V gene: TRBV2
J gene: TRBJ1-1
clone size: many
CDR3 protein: CARKHRVLGSAEAFF
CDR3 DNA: TGTGCCAGAAAACACAGGGTACTGGGGTCGGCTGAAGCTTTCTTT

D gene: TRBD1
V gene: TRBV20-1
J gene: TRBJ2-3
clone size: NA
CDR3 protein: CSTAQGAVTDTQYF
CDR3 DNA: TGCAGCACAGCACAGGGGGCGGTCACAGATACGCAGTATTTT

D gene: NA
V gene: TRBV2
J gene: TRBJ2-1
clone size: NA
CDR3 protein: CASSAWTSSYNEQFF
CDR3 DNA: TGTGCCAGCAGTGCTTGGACGAGCTCCTACAATGAGCAGTTCTTC

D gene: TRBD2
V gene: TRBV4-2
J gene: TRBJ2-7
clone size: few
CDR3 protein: CASSQDLGGRSYEQYF
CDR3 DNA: TGTGCCAGCAGCCAAGATCTAGGCGGGAGGTCCTACGAGCAGTACTTC

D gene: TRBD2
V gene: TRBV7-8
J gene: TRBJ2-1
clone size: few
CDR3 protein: CASSLGLAELNEQFF
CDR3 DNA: TGTGCCAGCAGCTTGGGACTAGCGGAACTGAATGAGCAGTTCTTC

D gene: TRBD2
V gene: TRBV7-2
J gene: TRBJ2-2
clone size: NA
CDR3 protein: CASSSSGGMGTGELFF
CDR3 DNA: TGTGCCAGCAGCTCCTCGGGGGGGATGGGCACCGGGGAGCTGTTTTTT

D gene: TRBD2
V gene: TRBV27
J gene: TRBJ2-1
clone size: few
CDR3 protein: CASSLSLAGGGRSSYNEQFF
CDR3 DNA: TGTGCCAGCAGTTTATCGTTAGCGGGGGGGGGAAGAAGCTCCTACAATGAGCAGTTCTTC

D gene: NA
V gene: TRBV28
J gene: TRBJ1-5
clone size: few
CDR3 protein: CASIPLLDNQPQHF
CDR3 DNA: TGTGCCAGCATTCCCCTGTTGGACAATCAGCCCCAGCATTTT

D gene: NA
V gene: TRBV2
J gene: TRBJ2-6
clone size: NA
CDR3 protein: CASRGEGANVLTF
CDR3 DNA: TGTGCCAGCAGGGGCGAGGGGGCCAACGTCCTGACTTTC

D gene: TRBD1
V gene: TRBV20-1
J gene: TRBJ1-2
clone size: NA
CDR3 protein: CSAQTGTEYGYTF
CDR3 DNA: TGCAGTGCACAGACCGGGACAGAATATGGCTACACCTTC

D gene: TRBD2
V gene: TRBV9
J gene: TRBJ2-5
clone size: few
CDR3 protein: CASSTLAGAETQYF
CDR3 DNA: TGTGCCAGCAGCACCCTAGCGGGAGCGGAGACCCAGTACTTC

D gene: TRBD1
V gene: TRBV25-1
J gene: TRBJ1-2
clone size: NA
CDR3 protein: CASSEYGTGSSGYTF
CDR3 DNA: TGTGCCAGCAGTGAATATGGGACAGGGAGCTCGGGCTACACCTTC

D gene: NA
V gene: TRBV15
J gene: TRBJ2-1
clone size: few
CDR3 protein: CATSRGEWGEQFF
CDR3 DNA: TGTGCCACCAGCAGAGGAGAGTGGGGTGAGCAGTTCTTC

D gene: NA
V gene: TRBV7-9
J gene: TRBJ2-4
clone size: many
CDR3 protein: CASSSTDISAKNIQYF
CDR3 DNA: TGTGCCAGCAGCTCTACGGACATCTCAGCCAAAAACATTCAGTACTTC